The 14 T cell receptor beta chains in this list originate from one sample, sequenced in a study of blood T cells in healthy people across ages. Through a sample-barcoded 5' primer and a J-beta primer mix, a second PCR was run for roughly 6 to 11 cycles. MiXCR was run by TCRdb on the 5' RACE reads, yielding one entry per CDR3 protein. The sample carries about 2 million distinct CDR3 sequences, 49% recorded once. Sample: blood. These receptors all stem from a middle-aged woman in good health.

The rearrangement uses TRBV7-9 and TRBJ2-5; no definite D call. Germline V CDR1 and CDR2: SEHNR, FQNEAQ (reference sequence). V was trimmed by 3 bases and J by 3 bases, leaving 8 bases between them. The CDR3 is made up of 13 amino acids. This chain's CDR3 is CASSFLAKETQYF. The CDR3 nucleotides are TGTGCCAGCAGCTTTTTGGCCAAAGAGACCCAGTACTTC.

CDR3 residues: CASSQDARQAPVAFF. CDR3 DNA: TGTGCCAGCAGCCAGGACGCGAGACAGGCCCCGGTAGCTTTCTTT. The chain joins TRBV4-2 to TRBJ1-1, with D tentatively TRBD1 (6 bases). The V gene lost 3 bases and the J gene lost 10 bases, with 21 bases spanning the gap. CDR1 and CDR2 (germline): LGHNA, YNFKEQ. This CDR3 has 15 residues.

This clonotype has just a few counts. The V gene is TRBV5-6, the J gene TRBJ1-5, with D tentatively TRBD1 (6 bases). This CDR3 spans 15 amino acids. Trimming shortened V by 0 bases and J by 3 bases, and 10 bases separated the two germline ends. Per germline, CDR1 SGHDT and CDR2 YYEEEE. The CDR3 nucleotides read TGTGCCAGCAGCTTGGGGACAGCCACCAATCAGCCCCAGCATTTT. Its protein product is CASSLGTATNQPQHF.

Here the CDR3 DNA reads TGCAGCGGGGCTCACAGGGTTGTAGATTCACCCCTCCACTTT. Amino acid sequence: CSGAHRVVDSPLHF. The chain carries TRBV29-1 and TRBJ1-6; D perhaps matches TRBD1 (6 bases). Germline-derived CDR1 and CDR2 are SQVTM and ANQGSEA. The CDR3 runs 14 residues. Trimming pared 7 bases from V and 8 bases from J, leaving 18 bases between.

V usage is TRBV4-2 and J usage is TRBJ2-5; tentative D call: TRBD1 (5 bases). CDR3 length equals 17 residues. V shed 0 bases and J shed 2 bases, with 16 bases lying between them. Germline V gives CDR1 LGHNA, CDR2 YNFKEQ. CDR3 sequence reads: CASSQEGVSPTQETQYF. The DNA for the CDR3 is TGTGCCAGCAGCCAAGAAGGGGTTAGCCCCACACAAGAGACCCAGTACTTC.

V is TRBV14 and J is TRBJ2-5; possibly TRBD1 for D (5 bases). CDR1 and CDR2 from the germline V gene are SGHDN and FVKESK. The CDR3 sequence is 15 residues long. V lost 4 bases, J lost 1 base, and 13 bases lay in between. As DNA, the CDR3 is TGTGCCAGCAGCCTATCGACAGTACCCCAAGAGACCCAGTACTTC. The encoded protein is CASSLSTVPQETQYF.

The count of this clonotype is one. This chain links TRBV20-1 with TRBJ2-1; D remains unclear. The ends were cut back, 5 bases at V and 9 bases at J, with 11 bases in the middle. This CDR3 region has 11 residues. Germline V gene data show CDR1 as DFQATT and CDR2 as SNEGSKA (reference sequence). CDR3 region: CSAWTIAEQFF. CDR3 coding DNA: TGCAGTGCTTGGACGATCGCTGAGCAGTTCTTC.

The genes are TRBV6-6 and TRBJ1-1; 8 bases are a match to TRBD1. J lost 10 bases, V lost 0 bases, and 10 bases had no gene match. This CDR3 comprises 15 residues. Germline V CDR1 and CDR2: MNHNY, SVGAGI (reference sequence). CDR3 nucleotide sequence: TGTGCCAGCAGTTACTCGGACAGGGTCGGCGTAGCAGCTTTCTTT. Translated, it gives CASSYSDRVGVAAFF.

This clonotype was found a few times. V gene TRBV4-3 combines with J gene TRBJ2-4, with 7 bases identical to TRBD2. After removal of 0 bases from V and 13 bases from J, the junction contained 9 bases not matched to a gene. Germline CDR1 and CDR2: LGHNA and YSLEER. This CDR3 is built from 14 residues. CDR3 DNA sequence: TGCGCCAGCAGCCAAGATTTAATGTTGGGGGGGCAGTACTTC. Amino acid sequence: CASSQDLMLGGQYF.

The rearrangement uses TRBV24-1 and TRBJ2-7; D remains ambiguous. The CDR3 contains 13 residues. Trimming shortened V by 2 bases and J by 0 bases, and 4 bases separated the two germline ends. Germline lookup yields CDR1 KGHDR and CDR2 SFDVKD. In DNA, the CDR3 is TGTGCCACCAGTGATTCGAACTCCTACGAGCAGTACTTC. The encoded protein is CATSDSNSYEQYF.

The chain has TRBV2 and TRBJ1-2; D is unclear. Trimming removed 0 bases at V and 2 bases at J, with 4 bases between. CDR3 length equals 13 residues. Germline-derived CDR1 and CDR2 are SNHLY and FYNNEI. Here the CDR3 reads CASSEARNYGYTF. The DNA of the CDR3 is TGTGCCAGCAGTGAAGCAAGGAACTATGGCTACACCTTC.

The CDR3 sequence is CASSLEAGVKDTQYF. The CDR3 DNA follows: TGTGCCAGCAGCTTAGAAGCGGGGGTGAAAGATACGCAGTATTTT. The J gene is TRBJ2-3, the V gene TRBV7-2; TRBD2 matches at 8 bases. The CDR3 is 15 residues long. With V trimmed by 1 base and J by 5 bases, 5 bases remained unmatched. CDR1 is SGHTA and CDR2 is FQGNSA in the germline V gene.

This chain joins TRBV6-5 and TRBJ2-6; no firm D call. The CDR3 is made up of 15 amino acids. V gave up 0 bases and J gave up 2 bases, with 5 bases separating them. Germline V gives CDR1 MNHEY, CDR2 SVGAGI. DNA of the CDR3: TGTGCCAGCAGTTACTCCCCTCCTGGGGCCAACGTCCTGACTTTC. Translated: CASSYSPPGANVLTF.

The chain couples TRBV6-2 or TRBV6-3 to TRBJ2-1, with 9 bases lining up with TRBD2. V gave up 0 bases and J gave up 4 bases; unmatched junction bases: 7. Germline CDR1 and CDR2: MNHEY and SVGEGT. This CDR3 spans 17 amino acids. DNA for the CDR3: TGTGCCAGCAGTTACTCGCCGCCTAGCGGGGAATACAATGAGCAGTTCTTC. Its translation is CASSYSPPSGEYNEQFF.